This T cell receptor (beta chain) comes out of a study of blood T cell repertoires in COVID-19. On the study more broadly: T cells, B-cell-depleted T cells, or PBMCs provided the cDNA or gDNA that served as material.

The CDR3 length is 15 residues. V dropped 4 bases and J dropped 8; count of bases not matched to a gene: 8. CDR1 LNHDA and CDR2 SQIVND come from the germline V gene (reference sequence). The authors' processing: Amplifying reference gene primers gave estimates of nucleated cell counts. Only in-frame clones appear in the TCRdb table, and some are missing; sequencing was by immunoSEQ multiplex PCR. V, J and clone size are taken as reported in that table, and D and trimming were inferred from the DNA itself. The sample contains approximately 150,000 clones, around 83% of which appear only once. The TCR was taken from an older woman who had recovered from COVID-19. V and J are TRBV19 and TRBJ1-4, with TRBD1 matching 9 bases. Sequencing was done on a sample of peripheral blood. The CDR3 sequence: CASSSTGQGEEKLFF. The CDR3 DNA sequence: TGTGCCAGTAGTAGTACGGGACAGGGCGAGGAAAAACTGTTTTTT.